Given below is one TCR beta chain in context. Its antigen is currently unknown. The UMIs contained a 6-nucleotide sample barcode. They were added by template switching during cDNA synthesis. After re-calling the 5' RACE reads, TCRdb lists one entry per CDR3 protein, DNA absent. Reported are just over 300,000 distinct CDR3 sequences; the ten largest clones contain 5% to 6%. The data are from a study of monozygotic twins with inflammatory bowel disease. This CDR3 is 15 amino acids long. CDR1 is SGHDT, CDR2 YYEEEE, per germline. Study conclusions and caveats: Repertoire similarity matched across concordant and discordant twins, perhaps owing to limited power. The analysis did not separate different T cell subtypes.

The sample was blood. The V call is TRBV5-6, the J call TRBJ2-3; TCRdb picks TRBD1, but there is no DNA to check that call. The source is a human donor with ulcerative colitis or Crohn's disease, or a healthy co-twin of an affected twin (not recorded which). CDR3: CASSLRGHTPDTQYF.